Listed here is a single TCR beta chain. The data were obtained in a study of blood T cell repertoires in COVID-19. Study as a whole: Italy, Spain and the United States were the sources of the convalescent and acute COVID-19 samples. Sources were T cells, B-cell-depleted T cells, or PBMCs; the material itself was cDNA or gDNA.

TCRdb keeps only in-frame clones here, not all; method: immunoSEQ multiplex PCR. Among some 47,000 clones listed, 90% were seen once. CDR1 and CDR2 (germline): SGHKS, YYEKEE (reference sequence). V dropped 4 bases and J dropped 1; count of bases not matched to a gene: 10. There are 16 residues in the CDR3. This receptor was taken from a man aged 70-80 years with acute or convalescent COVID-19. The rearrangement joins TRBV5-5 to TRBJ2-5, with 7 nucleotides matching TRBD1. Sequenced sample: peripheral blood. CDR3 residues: CASSPMTGWGQETQYF. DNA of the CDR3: TGTGCCAGCAGCCCGATGACAGGGTGGGGCCAAGAGACCCAGTACTTC.